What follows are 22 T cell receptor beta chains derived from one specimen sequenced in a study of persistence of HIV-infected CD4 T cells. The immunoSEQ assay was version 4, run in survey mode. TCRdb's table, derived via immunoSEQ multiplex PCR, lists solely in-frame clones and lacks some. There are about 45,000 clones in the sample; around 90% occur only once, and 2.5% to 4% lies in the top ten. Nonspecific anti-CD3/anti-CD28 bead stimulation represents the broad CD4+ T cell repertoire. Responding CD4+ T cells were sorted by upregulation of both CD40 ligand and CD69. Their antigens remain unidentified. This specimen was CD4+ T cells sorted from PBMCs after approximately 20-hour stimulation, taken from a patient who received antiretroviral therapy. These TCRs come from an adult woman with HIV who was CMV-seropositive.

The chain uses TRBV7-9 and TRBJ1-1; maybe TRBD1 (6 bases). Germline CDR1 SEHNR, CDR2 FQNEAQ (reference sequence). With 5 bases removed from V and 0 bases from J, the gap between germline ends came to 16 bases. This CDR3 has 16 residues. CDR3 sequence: CASSPLRDNVNTEAFF. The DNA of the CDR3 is TGTGCCAGCAGCCCACTCCGGGACAATGTGAACACTGAAGCTTTCTTT. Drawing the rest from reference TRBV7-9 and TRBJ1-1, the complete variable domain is DTGVSQNPRHKITKRGQNVTFRCDPISEHNRLYWYRQTLGQGPEFLTYFQNEAQLEKSRLLSDRFSAERPKGSFSTLEIQRTEQGDSAMYLCASSPLRDNVNTEAFFGQGTRLTVV.

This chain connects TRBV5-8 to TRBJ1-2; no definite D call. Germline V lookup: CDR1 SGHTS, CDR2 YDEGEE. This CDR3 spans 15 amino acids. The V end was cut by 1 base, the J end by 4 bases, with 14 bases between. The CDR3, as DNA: TGTGCCAGCAGCTTGTTAACCCTACTGGGCTATGGCTACACCTTC. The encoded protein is CASSLLTLLGYGYTF.

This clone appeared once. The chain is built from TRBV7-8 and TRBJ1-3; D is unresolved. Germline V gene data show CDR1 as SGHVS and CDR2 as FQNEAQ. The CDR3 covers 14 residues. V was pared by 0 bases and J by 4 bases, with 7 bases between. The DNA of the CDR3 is TGTGCCAGCAGCTTAGCGGGGAGCGGAAACACCATATATTTT. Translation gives CASSLAGSGNTIYF.

DNA of the CDR3: TGTGCCAGCAGCGTAGGCCTAAATGAGCAGTTCTTC. The encoded protein is CASSVGLNEQFF. This chain uses TRBV9 with TRBJ2-1; the D is unclear. The CDR3 has 12 residues. CDR1 and CDR2 (germline): SGDLS, YYNGEE. Trimming took 0 bases from V and 7 from J, leaving 5 bases between them.

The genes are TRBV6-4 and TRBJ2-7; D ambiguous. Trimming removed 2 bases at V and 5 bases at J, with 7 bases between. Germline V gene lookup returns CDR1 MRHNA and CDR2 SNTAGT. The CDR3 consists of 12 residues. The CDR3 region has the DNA TGTGCCAGCAGTGACCTCCTGAACGAGCAGTACTTC. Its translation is CASSDLLNEQYF.

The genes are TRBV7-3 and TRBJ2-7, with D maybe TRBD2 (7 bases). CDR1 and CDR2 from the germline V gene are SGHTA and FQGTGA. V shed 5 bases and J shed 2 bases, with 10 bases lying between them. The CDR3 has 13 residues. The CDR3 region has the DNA TGTGCCAGCAGCCCCGGGGGGCCCTACGAGCAGTACTTC. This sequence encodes CASSPGGPYEQYF.

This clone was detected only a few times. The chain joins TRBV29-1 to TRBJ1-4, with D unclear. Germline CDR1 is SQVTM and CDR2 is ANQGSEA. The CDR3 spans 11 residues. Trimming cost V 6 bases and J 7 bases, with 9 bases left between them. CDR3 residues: CSVRTGEKLFF. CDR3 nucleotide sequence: TGCAGCGTGCGGACGGGTGAAAAACTGTTTTTT.

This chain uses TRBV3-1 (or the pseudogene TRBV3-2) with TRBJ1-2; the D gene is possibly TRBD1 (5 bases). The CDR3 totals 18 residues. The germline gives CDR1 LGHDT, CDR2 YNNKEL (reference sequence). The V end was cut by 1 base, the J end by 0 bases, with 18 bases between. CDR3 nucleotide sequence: TGTGCCAGCAGCCAAGTTTGTTTTGGGGACGGCTCTAACTATGGCTACACCTTC. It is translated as CASSQVCFGDGSNYGYTF.

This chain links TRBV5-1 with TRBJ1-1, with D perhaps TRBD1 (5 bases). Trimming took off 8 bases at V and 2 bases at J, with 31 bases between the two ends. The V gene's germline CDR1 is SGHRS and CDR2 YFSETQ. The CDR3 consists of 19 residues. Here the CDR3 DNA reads TGCGCCAGACGGACGAATCTCCTTTTGAACCGGGACGGCAACACTGAAGCTTTCTTT. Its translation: CARRTNLLLNRDGNTEAFF. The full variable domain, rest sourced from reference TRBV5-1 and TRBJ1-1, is KAGVTQTPRYLIKTRGQQVTLSCSPISGHRSVSWYQQTPGQGLQFLFEYFSETQRNKGNFPGRFSGRQFSNSRSEMNVSTLELGDSALYLCARRTNLLLNRDGNTEAFFGQGTRLTVV.

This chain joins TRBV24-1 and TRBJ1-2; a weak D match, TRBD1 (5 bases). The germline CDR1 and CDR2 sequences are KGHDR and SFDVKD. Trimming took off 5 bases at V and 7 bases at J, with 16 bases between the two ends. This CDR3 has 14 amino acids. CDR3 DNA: TGTGCCACCAGTGGAAGGCCCAGGGACGGTGGCTACACCTTC. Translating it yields CATSGRPRDGGYTF.

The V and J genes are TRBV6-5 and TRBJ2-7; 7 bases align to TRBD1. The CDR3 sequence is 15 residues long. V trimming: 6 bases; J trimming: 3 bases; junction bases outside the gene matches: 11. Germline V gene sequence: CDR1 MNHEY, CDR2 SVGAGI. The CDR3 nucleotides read TGTGCCAGCAGCTCACGAGCGGACAGGCGCTACGAGCAGTACTTC. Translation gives CASSSRADRRYEQYF.

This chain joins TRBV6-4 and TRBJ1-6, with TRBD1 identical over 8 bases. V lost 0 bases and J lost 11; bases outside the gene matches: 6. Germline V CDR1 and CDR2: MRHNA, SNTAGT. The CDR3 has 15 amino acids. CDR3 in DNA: TGTGCCAGCAGTGACTCTGCGACAGGGGTAGCACCCCTCCACTTT. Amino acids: CASSDSATGVAPLHF.

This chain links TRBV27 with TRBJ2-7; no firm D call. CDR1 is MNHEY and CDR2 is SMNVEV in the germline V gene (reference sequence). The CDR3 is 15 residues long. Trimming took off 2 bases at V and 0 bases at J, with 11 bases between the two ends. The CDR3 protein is CASSLNPYRSYEQYF. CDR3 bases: TGTGCCAGCAGTTTAAATCCCTACCGCTCCTACGAGCAGTACTTC.

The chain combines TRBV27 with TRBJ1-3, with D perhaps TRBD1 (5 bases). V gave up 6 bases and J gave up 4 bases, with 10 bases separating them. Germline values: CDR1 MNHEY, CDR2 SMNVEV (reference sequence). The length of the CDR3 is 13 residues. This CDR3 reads CASSPGPGNTIYF. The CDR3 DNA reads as TGTGCCAGCAGCCCGGGGCCAGGAAACACCATATATTTT.

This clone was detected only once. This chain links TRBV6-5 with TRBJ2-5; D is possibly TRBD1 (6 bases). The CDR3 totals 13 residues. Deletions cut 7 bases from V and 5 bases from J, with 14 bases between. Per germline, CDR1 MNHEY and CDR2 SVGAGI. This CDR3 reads CASKAPGVETQYF. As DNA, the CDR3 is TGTGCCAGCAAGGCCCCAGGGGTTGAGACCCAGTACTTC.

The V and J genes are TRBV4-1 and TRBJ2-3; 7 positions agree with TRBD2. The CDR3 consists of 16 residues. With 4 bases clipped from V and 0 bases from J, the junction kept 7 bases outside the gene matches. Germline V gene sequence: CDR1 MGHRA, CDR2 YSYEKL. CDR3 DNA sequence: TGCGCCAGCAGCCCCAGACTAGCAGGGAGCACAGATACGCAGTATTTT. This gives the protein CASSPRLAGSTDTQYF.

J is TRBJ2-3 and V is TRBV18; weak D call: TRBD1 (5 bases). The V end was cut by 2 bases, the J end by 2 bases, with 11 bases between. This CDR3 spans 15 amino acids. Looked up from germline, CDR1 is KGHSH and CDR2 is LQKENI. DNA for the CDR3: TGTGCCAGCTCACCAGGGGCAGGGCCCACAGATACGCAGTATTTT. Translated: CASSPGAGPTDTQYF.

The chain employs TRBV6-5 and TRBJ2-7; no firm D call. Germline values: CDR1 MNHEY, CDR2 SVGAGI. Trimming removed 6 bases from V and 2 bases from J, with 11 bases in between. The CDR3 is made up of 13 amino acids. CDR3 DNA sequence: TGTGCCAGCAGCTCCGGCCCGCCCTACGAGCAGTACTTC. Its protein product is CASSSGPPYEQYF.

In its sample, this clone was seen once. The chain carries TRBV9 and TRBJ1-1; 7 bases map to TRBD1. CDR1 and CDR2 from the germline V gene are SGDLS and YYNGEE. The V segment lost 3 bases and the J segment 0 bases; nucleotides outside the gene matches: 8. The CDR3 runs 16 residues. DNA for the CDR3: TGTGCCAGCAGCGGACGGGACAGAATATTGAACACTGAAGCTTTCTTT. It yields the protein CASSGRDRILNTEAFF.

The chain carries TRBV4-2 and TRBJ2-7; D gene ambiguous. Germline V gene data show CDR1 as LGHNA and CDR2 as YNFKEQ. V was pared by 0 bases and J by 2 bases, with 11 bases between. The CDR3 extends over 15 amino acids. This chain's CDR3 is CASSQEGSAPYEQYF. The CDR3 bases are TGTGCCAGCAGCCAAGAGGGCTCAGCGCCCTACGAGCAGTACTTC.

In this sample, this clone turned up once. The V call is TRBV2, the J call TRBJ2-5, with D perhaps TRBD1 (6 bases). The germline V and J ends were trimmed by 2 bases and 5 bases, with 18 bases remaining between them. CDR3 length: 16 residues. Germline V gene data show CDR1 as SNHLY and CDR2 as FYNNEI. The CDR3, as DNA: TGTGCCAGCAGTGAAATGAGGGGGAAGCTGGCCGAGACCCAGTACTTC. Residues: CASSEMRGKLAETQYF. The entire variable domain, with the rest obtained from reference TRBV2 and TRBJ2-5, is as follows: EPEVTQTPSHQVTQMGQEVILRCVPISNHLYFYWYRQILGQKVEFLVSFYNNEISEKSEIFDDQFSVERPDGSNFTLKIRSTKLEDSAMYFCASSEMRGKLAETQYFGPGTRLLVL.

CDR3 residues: CASSERGQGRSPLHF. CDR3 coding DNA: TGTGCCAGCAGTGAACGAGGACAGGGGAGGTCACCCCTCCACTTT. The chain recombines TRBV6-1 with TRBJ1-6, with 9 nucleotides matching TRBD1. Germline CDR1 and CDR2: MNHNS and SASEGT. V lost 2 bases and J lost 10; bases outside the gene matches: 6. The CDR3 sequence is 15 residues long.